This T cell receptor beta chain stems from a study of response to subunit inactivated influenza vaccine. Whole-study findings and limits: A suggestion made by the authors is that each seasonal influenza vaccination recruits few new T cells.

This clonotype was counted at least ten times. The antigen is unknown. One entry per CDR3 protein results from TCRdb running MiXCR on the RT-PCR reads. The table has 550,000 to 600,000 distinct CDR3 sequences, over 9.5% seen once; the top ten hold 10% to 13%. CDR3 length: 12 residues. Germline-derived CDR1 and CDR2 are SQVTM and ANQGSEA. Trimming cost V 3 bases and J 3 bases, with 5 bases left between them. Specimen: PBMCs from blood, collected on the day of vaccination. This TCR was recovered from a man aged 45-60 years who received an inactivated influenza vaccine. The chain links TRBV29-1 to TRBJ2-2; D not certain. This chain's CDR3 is CSVEADTGELFF. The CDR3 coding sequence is TGCAGCGTTGAGGCGGACACCGGGGAGCTGTTTTTT.